This note documents a single T cell receptor beta chain sequence. Only in-frame clones appear in the TCRdb table, and some are missing; sequencing was by immunoSEQ multiplex PCR. The sample lists approximately 400,000 clones, around 96% occurring once. This sample is drawn from a study of shared clonotypes between healthy human individuals. Overall study: A couple of women and a few men aged 18 to 49 served as donors.

Combination of CD45RO+ cells with CCR7-negative CD45RA+ TemRA cells was used for CD8 memory. This CDR3 region has 16 residues. Unmatched junction bases numbered 8, after V lost 2 bases and J lost 2 bases. From germline, CDR1 is SGHTA and CDR2 FQGNSA. This clonotype originated in a man aged 25-45 years in good health. The sequencing sample was made of memory CD8+ T cells sorted from blood. Noted subset: CD45RO+ cells pooled with CCR7-negative TemRA cells. The chain couples TRBV7-2 to TRBJ2-5; 7 nucleotides agree with TRBD1. In nucleotides, the CDR3 is TGTGCCAGCAGCTTATTCCCCGGGACAGATCAAGAGACCCAGTACTTC. Translation gives CASSLFPGTDQETQYF.